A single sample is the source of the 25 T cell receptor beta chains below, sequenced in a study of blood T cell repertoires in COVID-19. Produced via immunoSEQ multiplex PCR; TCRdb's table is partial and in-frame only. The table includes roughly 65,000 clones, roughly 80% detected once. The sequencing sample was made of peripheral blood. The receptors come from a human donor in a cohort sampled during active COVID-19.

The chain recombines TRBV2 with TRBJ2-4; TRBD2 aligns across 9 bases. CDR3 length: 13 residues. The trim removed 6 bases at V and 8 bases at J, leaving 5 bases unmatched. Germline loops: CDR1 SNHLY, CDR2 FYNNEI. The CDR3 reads CASRAGGSDIQYF. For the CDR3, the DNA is TGTGCCAGCAGGGCGGGGGGGTCGGACATTCAGTACTTC.

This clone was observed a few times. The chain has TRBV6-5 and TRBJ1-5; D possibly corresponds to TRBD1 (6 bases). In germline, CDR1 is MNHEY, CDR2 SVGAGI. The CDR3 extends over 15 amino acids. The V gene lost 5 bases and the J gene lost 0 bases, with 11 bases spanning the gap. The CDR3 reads CASSRDIYSNQPQHF. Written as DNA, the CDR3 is TGTGCCAGCAGTCGGGACATTTATAGCAATCAGCCCCAGCATTTT.

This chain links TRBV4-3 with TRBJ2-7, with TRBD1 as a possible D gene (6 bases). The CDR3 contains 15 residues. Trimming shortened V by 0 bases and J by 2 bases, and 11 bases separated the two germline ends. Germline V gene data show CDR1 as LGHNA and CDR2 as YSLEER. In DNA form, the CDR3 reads TGCGCCAGCAGCCAAGATCGGGACACCGCCTACGAGCAGTACTTC. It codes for CASSQDRDTAYEQYF.

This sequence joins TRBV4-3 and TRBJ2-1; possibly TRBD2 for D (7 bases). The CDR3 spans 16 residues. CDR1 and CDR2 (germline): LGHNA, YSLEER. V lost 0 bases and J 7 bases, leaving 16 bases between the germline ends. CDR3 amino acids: CASSQDSGGYRNEQFF. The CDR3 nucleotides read TGCGCCAGCAGCCAAGATTCGGGGGGCTATCGTAATGAGCAGTTCTTC.

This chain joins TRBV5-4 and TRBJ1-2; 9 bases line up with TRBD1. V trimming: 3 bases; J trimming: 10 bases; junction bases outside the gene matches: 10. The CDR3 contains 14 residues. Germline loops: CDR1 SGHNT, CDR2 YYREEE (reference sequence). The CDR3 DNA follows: TGTGCCAGCAGCTGGGGACAGGGAGATAGAGACTACACCTTC. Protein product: CASSWGQGDRDYTF.

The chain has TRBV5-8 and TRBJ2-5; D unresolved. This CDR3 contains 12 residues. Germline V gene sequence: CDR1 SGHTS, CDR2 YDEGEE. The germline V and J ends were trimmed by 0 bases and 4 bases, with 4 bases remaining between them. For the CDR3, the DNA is TGTGCCAGCAGCTTGGTTAGAGAGACCCAGTACTTC. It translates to CASSLVRETQYF. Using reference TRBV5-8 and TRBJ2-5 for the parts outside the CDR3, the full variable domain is EAGVTQSPTHLIKTRGQQATLRCSPISGHTSVYWYQQALGLGLQFLLWYDEGEERNRGNFPPRFSGRQFPNYSSELNVNALELEDSALYLCASSLVRETQYFGPGTRLLVL.

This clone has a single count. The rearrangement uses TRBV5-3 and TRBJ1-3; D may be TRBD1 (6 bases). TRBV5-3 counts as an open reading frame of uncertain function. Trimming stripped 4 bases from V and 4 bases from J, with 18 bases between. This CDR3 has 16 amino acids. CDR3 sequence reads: CARSRYGGQVGNTIYF. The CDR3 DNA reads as TGTGCCAGAAGCAGGTATGGGGGCCAGGTCGGAAACACCATATATTTT.

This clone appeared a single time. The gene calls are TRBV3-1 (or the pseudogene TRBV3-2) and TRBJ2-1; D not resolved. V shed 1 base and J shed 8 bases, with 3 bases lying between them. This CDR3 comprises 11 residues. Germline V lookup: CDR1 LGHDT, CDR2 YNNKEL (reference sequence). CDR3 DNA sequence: TGTGCCAGCAGCCAAGCCGATGAGCAGTTCTTC. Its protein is CASSQADEQFF.

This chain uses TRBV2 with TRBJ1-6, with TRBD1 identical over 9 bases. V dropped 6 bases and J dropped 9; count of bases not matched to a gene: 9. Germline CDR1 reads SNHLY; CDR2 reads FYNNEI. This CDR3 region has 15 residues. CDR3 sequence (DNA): TGTGCCAGCAGCTCACAGGGGGCCGGAACTTCACCCCTCCACTTT. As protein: CASSSQGAGTSPLHF.

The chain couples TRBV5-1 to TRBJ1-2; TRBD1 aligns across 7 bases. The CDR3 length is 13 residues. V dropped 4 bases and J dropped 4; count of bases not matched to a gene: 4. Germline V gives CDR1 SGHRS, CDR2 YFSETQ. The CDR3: CASSDAGGYGYTF. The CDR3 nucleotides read TGCGCCAGCAGCGACGCAGGGGGCTATGGCTACACCTTC.

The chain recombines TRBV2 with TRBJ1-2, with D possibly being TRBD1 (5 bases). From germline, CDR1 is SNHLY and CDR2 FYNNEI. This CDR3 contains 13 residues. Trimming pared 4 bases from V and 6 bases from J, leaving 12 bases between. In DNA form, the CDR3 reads TGTGCCAGCAGTGGGGGCAGGGTGGATGGCTACACCTTC. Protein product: CASSGGRVDGYTF.

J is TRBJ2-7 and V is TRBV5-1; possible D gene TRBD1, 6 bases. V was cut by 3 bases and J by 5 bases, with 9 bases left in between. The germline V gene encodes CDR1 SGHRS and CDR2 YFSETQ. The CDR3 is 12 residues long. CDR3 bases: TGCGCCAGCAGCTCATACAGGGACGAGCAGTACTTC. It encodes CASSSYRDEQYF.

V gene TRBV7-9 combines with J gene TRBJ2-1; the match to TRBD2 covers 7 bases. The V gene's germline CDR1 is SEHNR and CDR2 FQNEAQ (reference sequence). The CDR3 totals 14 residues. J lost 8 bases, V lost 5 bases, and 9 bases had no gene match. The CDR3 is CASSPSTSTDEQFF. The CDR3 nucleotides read TGTGCCAGCAGCCCTTCGACTAGCACCGATGAGCAGTTCTTC.

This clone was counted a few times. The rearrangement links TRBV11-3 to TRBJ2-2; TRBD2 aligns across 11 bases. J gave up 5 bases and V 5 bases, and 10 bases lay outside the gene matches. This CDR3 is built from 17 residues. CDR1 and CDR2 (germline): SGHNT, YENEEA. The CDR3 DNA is TGTGCCAGCAGCCTCTCTGGGGGACTAGCGGTAACCGGGGAGCTGTTTTTT. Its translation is CASSLSGGLAVTGELFF. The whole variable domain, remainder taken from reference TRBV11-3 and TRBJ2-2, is EAGVVQSPRYKIIEKKQPVAFWCNPISGHNTLYWYLQNLGQGPELLIRYENEEAVDDSQLPKDRFSAERLKGVDSTLKIQPAELGDSAVYLCASSLSGGLAVTGELFFGEGSRLTVL.

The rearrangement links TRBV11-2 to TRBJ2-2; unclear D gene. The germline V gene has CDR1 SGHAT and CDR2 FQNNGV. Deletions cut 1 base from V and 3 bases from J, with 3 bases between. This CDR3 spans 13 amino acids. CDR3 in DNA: TGTGCCAGCAGCTTAGTAGACACCGGGGAGCTGTTTTTT. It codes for CASSLVDTGELFF.

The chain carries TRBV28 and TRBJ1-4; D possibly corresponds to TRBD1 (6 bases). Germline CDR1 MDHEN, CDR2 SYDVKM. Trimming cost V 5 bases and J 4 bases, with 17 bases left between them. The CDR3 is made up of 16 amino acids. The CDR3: CASSAADSFLNEKLFF. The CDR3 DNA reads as TGTGCCAGCAGTGCGGCGGACAGCTTCCTTAATGAAAAACTGTTTTTT.

The CDR3 sequence: CASSQVAAGGPEYF. CDR3 in DNA: TGTGCCAGCAGCCAAGTGGCGGCCGGGGGACCGGAGTACTTC. The J gene is TRBJ2-5, the V gene TRBV3-1 (or the pseudogene TRBV3-2), with D perhaps TRBD2 (6 bases). Trimming took 1 base from V and 12 from J, leaving 18 bases between them. CDR1 and CDR2 from the germline V gene are LGHDT and YNNKEL (reference sequence). CDR3 length equals 14 residues.

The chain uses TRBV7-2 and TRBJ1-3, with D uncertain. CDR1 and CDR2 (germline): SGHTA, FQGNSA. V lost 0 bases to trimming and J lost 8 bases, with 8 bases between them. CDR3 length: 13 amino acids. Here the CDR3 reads CASSLANMDTIYF. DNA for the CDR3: TGTGCCAGCAGCTTAGCCAACATGGACACCATATATTTT.

For the CDR3, the DNA is TGCGCCAGCAGCCAAGATCCCGGCTCTGGAAACACCATATATTTT. Translating it yields CASSQDPGSGNTIYF. The chain links TRBV4-1 to TRBJ1-3; D unclear. The CDR3 sequence is 15 residues long. The V gene lost 0 bases and the J gene lost 0 bases, with 6 bases spanning the gap. Germline V gives CDR1 MGHRA, CDR2 YSYEKL.

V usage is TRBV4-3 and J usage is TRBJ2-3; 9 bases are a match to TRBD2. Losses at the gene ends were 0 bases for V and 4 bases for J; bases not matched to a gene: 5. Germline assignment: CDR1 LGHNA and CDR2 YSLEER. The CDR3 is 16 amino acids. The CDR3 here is CASSQDLTSGSDTQYF. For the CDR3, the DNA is TGCGCCAGCAGCCAAGATTTGACTAGCGGTTCAGATACGCAGTATTTT.

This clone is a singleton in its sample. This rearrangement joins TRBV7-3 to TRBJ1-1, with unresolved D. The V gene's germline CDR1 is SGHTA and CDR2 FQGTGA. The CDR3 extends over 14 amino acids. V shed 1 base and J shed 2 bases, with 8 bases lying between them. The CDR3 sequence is CASSLISVNTEAFF. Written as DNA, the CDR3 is TGTGCCAGCAGCTTAATTTCGGTCAACACTGAAGCTTTCTTT.

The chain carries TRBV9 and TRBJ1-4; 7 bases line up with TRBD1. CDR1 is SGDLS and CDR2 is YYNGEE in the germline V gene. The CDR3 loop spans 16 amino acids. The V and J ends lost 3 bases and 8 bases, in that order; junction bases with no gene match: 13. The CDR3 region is CASSERGVGGPEKLFF. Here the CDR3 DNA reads TGTGCCAGCAGCGAAAGAGGAGTAGGGGGCCCGGAAAAACTGTTTTTT.

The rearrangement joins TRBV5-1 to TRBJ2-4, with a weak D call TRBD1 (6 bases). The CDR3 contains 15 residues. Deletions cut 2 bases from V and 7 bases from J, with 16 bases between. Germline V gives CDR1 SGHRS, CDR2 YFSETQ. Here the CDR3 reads CASSLQDSLANIQYF. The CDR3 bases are TGCGCCAGCAGCTTACAGGACAGTCTGGCGAACATTCAGTACTTC.

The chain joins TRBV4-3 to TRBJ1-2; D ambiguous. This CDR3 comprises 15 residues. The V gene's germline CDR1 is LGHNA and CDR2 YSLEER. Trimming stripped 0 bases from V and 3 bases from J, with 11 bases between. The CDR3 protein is CASSQEYAEDYGYTF. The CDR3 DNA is TGCGCCAGCAGCCAAGAATACGCGGAGGACTATGGCTACACCTTC.

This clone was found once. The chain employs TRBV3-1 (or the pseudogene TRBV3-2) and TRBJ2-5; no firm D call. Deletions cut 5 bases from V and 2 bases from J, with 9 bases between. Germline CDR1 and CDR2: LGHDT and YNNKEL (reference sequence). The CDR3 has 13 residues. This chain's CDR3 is CASSSTTQETQYF. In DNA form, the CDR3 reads TGTGCCAGCAGCTCGACAACACAAGAGACCCAGTACTTC.